These 26 T cell receptor beta chains share one sample of origin, sequenced in a study of T cell changes during pregnancy in multiple sclerosis (dated by TCRdb to between 2017 and 2020). Library creation used the immunoSEQ multiplex PCR assay. In its TCRdb copy, this immuneACCESS table keeps in-frame sequences only and misses some clones. Where compared with another copy, unresolved V genes explain less than half of these, and the others have no known cause. The sample records about 75,000 clones, nearly 95% of which are singletons. 0.12% to 0.15% of the sample is in the top ten clones. The material sequenced was CD4+ T cells from peripheral blood mononuclear cells, taken after pregnancy. These receptors were taken from a female donor with multiple sclerosis, enrolled in a pregnancy study.

This clone was picked up a small number of times. The chain combines TRBV5-6 with TRBJ2-7; D might be TRBD1 (6 bases). The CDR3 consists of 13 residues. Germline CDR1 reads SGHDT; CDR2 reads YYEEEE. V lost 2 bases, J lost 4 bases, and 10 bases lay in between. The CDR3 protein is CASSLTGFYEQYF. In nucleotides, the CDR3 is TGTGCCAGCAGCTTAACAGGGTTTTACGAGCAGTACTTC.

The V and J genes are TRBV5-1 and TRBJ2-6; tentative D call: TRBD2 (7 bases). CDR1 and CDR2 from the germline V gene are SGHRS and YFSETQ. Trimming shortened V by 0 bases and J by 4 bases, and 14 bases separated the two germline ends. The length of the CDR3 is 17 residues. The CDR3 sequence is CASSLAAGAGGANVLTF. The CDR3 DNA follows: TGCGCCAGCAGCTTGGCTGCGGGGGCGGGGGGGGCCAACGTCCTGACTTTC.

CDR3 sequence (DNA): TGTGCCAGCAGTGAAGCCGGGCTAGCGGGAGGACACGAGCAGTACTTC. This gives the protein CASSEAGLAGGHEQYF. V usage is TRBV2 and J usage is TRBJ2-7, with TRBD2 matching over 11 bases. Trimming at V came to 0 bases and at J to 5 bases, leaving 6 bases not matched to a gene. CDR3 length: 16 amino acids. The V gene's germline CDR1 is SNHLY and CDR2 FYNNEI. Full variable domain (missing parts from reference TRBV2 and TRBJ2-7): EPEVTQTPSHQVTQMGQEVILRCVPISNHLYFYWYRQILGQKVEFLVSFYNNEISEKSEIFDDQFSVERPDGSNFTLKIRSTKLEDSAMYFCASSEAGLAGGHEQYFGPGTRLTVT.

This clone was seen a single time. The genes are TRBV27 and TRBJ2-7; TRBD1 matches 9 bases. CDR3 length equals 15 residues. V was pared by 6 bases and J by 3 bases, with 9 bases of the junction left unmatched. Germline lookup yields CDR1 MNHEY and CDR2 SMNVEV (reference sequence). CDR3 amino acids: CASRQRDRAFYEQYF. CDR3 DNA sequence: TGTGCCAGCAGGCAACGGGACAGGGCATTCTACGAGCAGTACTTC.

The chain employs TRBV5-5 and TRBJ2-7; D is perhaps TRBD1 (6 bases). CDR3 length equals 14 residues. The V gene's germline CDR1 is SGHKS and CDR2 YYEKEE (reference sequence). V was shortened by 0 bases and J by 0 bases, with 7 bases between the two germline ends. The CDR3 sequence: CASSLGDISYEQYF. CDR3 coding DNA: TGTGCCAGCAGCTTGGGGGACATCTCCTACGAGCAGTACTTC.

The chain carries TRBV29-1 and TRBJ2-7, with D possibly TRBD2 on 5 matching bases. This CDR3 is built from 12 residues. Trimming stripped 4 bases from V and 0 bases from J, with 7 bases between. Germline CDR1 reads SQVTM; CDR2 reads ANQGSEA. CDR3 DNA sequence: TGCAGCGTTGTTGGGAGCTCCTACGAGCAGTACTTC. Encoded protein: CSVVGSSYEQYF.

The chain carries TRBV27 and TRBJ1-4; D remains ambiguous. The CDR3 contains 14 residues. V was clipped by 5 bases and J by 0 bases, with 7 bases between them. Germline lookup yields CDR1 MNHEY and CDR2 SMNVEV (reference sequence). CDR3 nucleotide sequence: TGTGCCAGCAGTCCCGTTGCAACTAATGAAAAACTGTTTTTT. Translation gives CASSPVATNEKLFF.

The chain links TRBV2 to TRBJ2-1, with D tentatively TRBD1 (6 bases). V was pared by 3 bases and J by 7 bases, with 10 bases between. The germline gives CDR1 SNHLY, CDR2 FYNNEI. The CDR3 contains 13 residues. CDR3 amino acids: CASSEQGFNEQFF. DNA of the CDR3: TGTGCCAGCAGTGAGCAGGGGTTTAATGAGCAGTTCTTC.

The V call is TRBV6-5, the J call TRBJ1-1; no firm D call. The germline gives CDR1 MNHEY, CDR2 SVGAGI. The CDR3 sequence is 14 residues long. V was trimmed by 3 bases and J by 0 bases, leaving 8 bases between them. CDR3 loop: CASSYSGMNTEAFF. DNA of the CDR3: TGTGCCAGCAGTTATTCGGGGATGAACACTGAAGCTTTCTTT.

The rearrangement links TRBV7-2 to TRBJ2-3; TRBD2 matches 7 bases. Germline CDR1 and CDR2: SGHTA and FQGNSA. The CDR3 contains 14 residues. The trim removed 1 base at V and 6 bases at J, leaving 4 bases unmatched. The CDR3: CASSLGTRSDTQYF. The DNA for the CDR3 is TGTGCCAGCAGCTTAGGGACTAGATCGGATACGCAGTATTTT. The variable domain in full, with the rest retrieved from reference TRBV7-2 and TRBJ2-3, is GAGVSQSPSNKVTEKGKDVELRCDPISGHTALYWYRQSLGQGLEFLIYFQGNSAPDKSGLPSDRFSAERTGGSVSTLTIQRTQQEDSAVYLCASSLGTRSDTQYFGPGTRLTVL.

The chain is built from TRBV18 and TRBJ1-1; no clear D. The CDR3 extends over 14 amino acids. CDR1 and CDR2 from the germline V gene are KGHSH and LQKENI. Trimming removed 4 bases at V and 5 bases at J, with 14 bases between. CDR3 region: CASSRSPPRTEAFF. The CDR3 nucleotides read TGTGCCAGCTCACGATCCCCCCCGCGGACTGAAGCTTTCTTT.

The rearrangement links TRBV5-4 to TRBJ2-2; D is perhaps TRBD2 (6 bases). Trimming left V 4 bases short and J 4 bases short, with 8 bases between. This CDR3 contains 13 residues. The germline CDR1 and CDR2 sequences are SGHNT and YYREEE (reference sequence). The CDR3 nucleotides are TGTGCCAGCAGCCTGGGAGGCACCGGGGAGCTGTTTTTT. It codes for CASSLGGTGELFF.

This clone is a singleton in its sample. At one boundary the junction diverges from the germline segment, which might be a read error. The chain carries TRBV7-7 and TRBJ2-2; D might be TRBD1 (5 bases). Germline lookup yields CDR1 SSHAT and CDR2 FNYEAQ (reference sequence). The CDR3 spans 14 residues. The CDR3 DNA reads TGTGCTAGCAGCTTAAGGGGAAACACCGGGGAGCTGTTTTTT. Translation gives CASSLRGNTGELFF.

Concerning this clone: A read error may produce the germline difference seen at one junction end. The rearrangement links TRBV5-1 to TRBJ2-1; 12 bases map to TRBD2. From germline, CDR1 is SGHRS and CDR2 YFSETQ. This CDR3 is built from 17 residues. The CDR3 region is CASGLRASSGRGNEQFF. The CDR3 nucleotides are TGCGCCAGCGGCTTGCGTGCGTCTAGCGGGAGGGGAAATGAGCAGTTCTTC.

The chain carries TRBV28 and TRBJ2-3; TRBD2 might be the D (5 bases). The CDR3 contains 16 residues. CDR1 and CDR2 (germline): MDHEN, SYDVKM. V lost 3 bases, J lost 0 bases, and 13 bases lay in between. In DNA form, the CDR3 reads TGTGCCAGCAGTTTGGCGGGCCCGTTTAGCACAGATACGCAGTATTTT. Amino acid sequence: CASSLAGPFSTDTQYF. Combining the CDR3 with reference TRBV28 and TRBJ2-3 gives the whole variable domain DVKVTQSSRYLVKRTGEKVFLECVQDMDHENMFWYRQDPGLGLRLIYFSYDVKMKEKGDIPEGYSVSREKKERFSLILESASTNQTSMYLCASSLAGPFSTDTQYFGPGTRLTVL.

This clone was seen only a few times. V and J are TRBV6-6 and TRBJ1-2; 11 nucleotides line up with TRBD1. The CDR3 spans 14 residues. The germline CDR1 and CDR2 sequences are MNHNY and SVGAGI (reference sequence). V lost 10 bases to trimming and J lost 3 bases; unmatched junction nucleotides: 7. In DNA, the CDR3 is TGTGCCACACGGACAGGGGGCTCTGACTATGGCTACACCTTC. Translating gives CATRTGGSDYGYTF.

The chain is built from TRBV5-8 and TRBJ2-1; 7 bases agree with TRBD1. CDR1 and CDR2 from the germline V gene are SGHTS and YDEGEE. The CDR3 has 15 residues. V gave up 2 bases and J gave up 8 bases; unmatched junction bases: 10. DNA of the CDR3: TGTGCCAGCAGCTTCCGACGATTAAGGGGGCATGAGCAGTTCTTC. It is translated as CASSFRRLRGHEQFF.

This clone was seen a single time. The rearrangement links TRBV7-2 to TRBJ1-1; tentative D call: TRBD1 (5 bases). This CDR3 contains 16 residues. V lost 1 base to trimming and J lost 1 base, with 13 bases between them. The V gene's germline CDR1 is SGHTA and CDR2 FQGNSA. The CDR3 is CASSLGQGRGNTEAFF. CDR3 nucleotides: TGTGCCAGCAGCTTAGGGCAGGGAAGGGGGAACACTGAAGCTTTCTTT.

The V and J genes are TRBV7-2 and TRBJ2-3; no firm D call. Trimming stripped 2 bases from V and 4 bases from J, with 7 bases between. Looked up from germline, CDR1 is SGHTA and CDR2 is FQGNSA. The CDR3 has 13 amino acids. The CDR3 DNA reads TGTGCCAGCAGCTTATCCTACGCAGATACGCAGTATTTT. This encodes CASSLSYADTQYF. Filled out from reference TRBV7-2 and TRBJ2-3, the complete variable domain reads GAGVSQSPSNKVTEKGKDVELRCDPISGHTALYWYRQSLGQGLEFLIYFQGNSAPDKSGLPSDRFSAERTGGSVSTLTIQRTQQEDSAVYLCASSLSYADTQYFGPGTRLTVL.

This chain connects TRBV5-1 to TRBJ2-3; D call uncertain. Germline CDR1 reads SGHRS; CDR2 reads YFSETQ. This CDR3 comprises 14 residues. The V gene lost 1 base and the J gene lost 4 bases, with 10 bases spanning the gap. The DNA of the CDR3 is TGCGCCAGCAGCTTGATGGCAACCTCAGATACGCAGTATTTT. The encoded protein is CASSLMATSDTQYF.

This chain links TRBV21-1 with TRBJ2-1; the D call TRBD1 from the table was never checked on the DNA. TRBV21-1 is tagged as a pseudogene. The CDR3 totals 20 residues. For the CDR3, the DNA is TGTGCCAGCAGCAAAGTAAATGCCATGTTGACAGGGTTAAGTGGCGATGAGCAGTTCTTC. Protein product: CASSKVNAMLTGLSGDEQFF.

The rearrangement links TRBV2 to TRBJ2-7; D might be TRBD2 (7 bases). This CDR3 is 15 amino acids long. V was pared by 7 bases and J by 4 bases, with 20 bases between. Per germline, CDR1 SNHLY and CDR2 FYNNEI. Here the CDR3 DNA reads TGTGCCAGCAAACCAGGCCGGGGGGCAAGTTACGAGCAGTACTTC. Its protein is CASKPGRGASYEQYF.

J is TRBJ2-1 and V is TRBV6-6; TRBD2 aligns across 11 bases. Germline CDR1 is MNHNY and CDR2 is SVGAGI (reference sequence). This CDR3 spans 16 amino acids. V shed 6 bases, J shed 0 bases, and the junction held 4 bases outside the gene matches. CDR3 protein: CASRDSGRGSYNEQFF. The CDR3 nucleotides are TGTGCCAGCAGAGATAGCGGGAGGGGCTCCTACAATGAGCAGTTCTTC.

The V gene is TRBV7-2, the J gene TRBJ1-2, with 8 nucleotides matching TRBD1. The V gene end was trimmed by 1 base and the J gene end by 8 bases; junction bases not matched to a gene: 12. The CDR3 runs 16 residues. Germline CDR1 is SGHTA and CDR2 is FQGNSA. The CDR3 nucleotides read TGTGCCAGCAGCTTAGAATTCGGGGACAGGTTCATCGGCTACACCTTC. Its protein is CASSLEFGDRFIGYTF.

J is TRBJ1-2 and V is TRBV5-5; D is unresolved. This CDR3 is 15 amino acids long. The V gene's germline CDR1 is SGHKS and CDR2 YYEKEE (reference sequence). V was clipped by 3 bases and J by 3 bases, with 15 bases between them. The CDR3 region has the DNA TGTGCCAGCAGCTCTCGACGGAGATGGGACTATGGCTACACCTTC. Its protein is CASSSRRRWDYGYTF.

The V call is TRBV6-1, the J call TRBJ2-3; 13 positions match TRBD2. The CDR3 is 14 residues long. The germline V gene encodes CDR1 MNHNS and CDR2 SASEGT. V shed 6 bases, J shed 7 bases, and the junction held 4 bases outside the gene matches. The CDR3 DNA reads as TGTGCCAGCAGCGGGACTAGCGGGATTCATACGCAGTATTTT. Its protein product is CASSGTSGIHTQYF.